Listed below are T cell receptor beta chains from one sample, sequenced in a study of T-cell reconstitution after alpha-beta-depleted transplantation in children. MiXCR, run by TCRdb on the PCR reads, gives a single entry per CDR3 protein. This table has roughly 24,000 distinct CDR3 sequences, roughly a tenth appearing once. Sequencing used PBMCs from the stem cell graft donor, obtained from the stem cell graft. Receptor source: a human donor who donated a stem cell graft to a child with chronic granulomatous disease. Each CDR3 is given with its conserved first and last residue. Each record gives: V gene, J gene, CDR3 protein.

V: TRBV7-8; J: TRBJ2-3; CDR3: CASSLVLSGPTDTQYF
V: TRBV12-3/TRBV12-4; J: TRBJ2-1; CDR3: CASSNSGTVYNEQFF
V: TRBV27; J: TRBJ2-1; CDR3: CASIALDRESYNEQFF
V: TRBV7-9; J: TRBJ2-1; CDR3: CASSLAPRGPDNEQFF
V: TRBV7-2; J: TRBJ2-3; CDR3: CASSPGQVPTYTDTQYF
V: TRBV5-6; J: TRBJ1-1; CDR3: CASSFGRTLNTEAFF
V: TRBV10-3; J: TRBJ1-1; CDR3: CAISDPGTGESRSTEAFF
V: TRBV20-1; J: TRBJ2-7; CDR3: CSAGDGTYEQYF
V: TRBV20-1; J: TRBJ1-2; CDR3: CSARDQSNRRYGYTF
V: TRBV27; J: TRBJ2-1; CDR3: CASSFAGEQFF
V: TRBV5-1; J: TRBJ1-1; CDR3: CASSYLTGGNTEAFF
V: TRBV20-1; J: TRBJ2-7; CDR3: CSALTGTEYEQYF
V: TRBV20-1; J: TRBJ2-7; CDR3: CSARSSRSYEQYF
V: TRBV7-8; J: TRBJ2-3; CDR3: CASSLEDGPSGGDTQYF
V: TRBV20-1; J: TRBJ2-7; CDR3: CSATRTGRESYEQYF
V: TRBV4-2; J: TRBJ2-3; CDR3: CASSQDVDSGRTDTQYF
V: TRBV20-1; J: TRBJ1-2; CDR3: CSVSTGDYGYTF
V: TRBV18; J: TRBJ2-1; CDR3: CASSPWETRTYNEQFF
V: TRBV28; J: TRBJ2-7; CDR3: CASSLDGNTYEQYF
V: TRBV5-1; J: TRBJ1-5; CDR3: CASSLDSNQPQHF
V: TRBV25-1; J: TRBJ2-1; CDR3: CASSDEGSIRSSYNEQFF
V: TRBV6-5; J: TRBJ2-1; CDR3: CASIPGGGGNEQFF
V: TRBV18; J: TRBJ2-7; CDR3: CASSPHIGSELYEQYF
V: TRBV20-1; J: TRBJ2-1; CDR3: CSAPRTSGIRNEQFF
V: TRBV7-2; J: TRBJ1-1; CDR3: CASSYLPGTGNTEAFF
V: TRBV9; J: TRBJ2-6; CDR3: CASSSGEAGANVLTF
V: TRBV7-2; J: TRBJ2-5; CDR3: CASSLEQDQETQYF
V: TRBV20-1; J: TRBJ2-1; CDR3: CSASKTGEVGEQFF
V: TRBV29-1; J: TRBJ2-3; CDR3: CSVRLGDTQYF
V: TRBV15; J: TRBJ2-3; CDR3: CATSRAGDATDTQYF